This T cell receptor beta chain originates from a study of regulatory T cells in long-lasting Graves disease. Turning to the study itself: Those Graves' patients who were newly diagnosed had been on antithyroid drugs under 3 months.

V lost 0 bases, J lost 2 bases, and 3 bases lay in between. Germline CDR1 SGHRS, CDR2 YFSETQ. The CDR3 runs to 13 residues. Time point described: newly diagnosed GD, antithyroid drugs for less than 3 months. TCR sequences were obtained from RNA taken from PBMCs. This clonotype was recorded a few times. Investigators prepared the TCR beta libraries by applying iRepertoire HTBI primers and Arm-PCR of CDR3 regions. Each CDR3 protein is one row after TCRdb ran MiXCR on the multiplex PCR reads. The sample carries approximately 250,000 distinct CDR3 sequences, roughly 18% recorded once. Sequenced here: peripheral blood mononuclear cells (PBMCs), sampled at new diagnosis, from a patient treated with antithyroid drugs. The V call is TRBV5-1, the J call TRBJ2-1; D gene uncertain. The sequence was collected from a female donor with Graves disease. The CDR3 spells CASSLVAYNEQFF. The CDR3 region has the DNA TGCGCCAGCAGCTTGGTAGCCTACAATGAGCAGTTCTTC.